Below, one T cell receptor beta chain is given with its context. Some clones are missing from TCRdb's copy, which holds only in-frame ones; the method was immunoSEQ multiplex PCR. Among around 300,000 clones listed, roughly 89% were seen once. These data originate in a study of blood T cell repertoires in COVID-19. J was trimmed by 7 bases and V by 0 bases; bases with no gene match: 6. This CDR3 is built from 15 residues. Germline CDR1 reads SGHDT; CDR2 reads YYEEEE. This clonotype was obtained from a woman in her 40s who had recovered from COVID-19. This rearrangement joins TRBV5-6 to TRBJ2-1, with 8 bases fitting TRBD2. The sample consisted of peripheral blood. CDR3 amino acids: CASSLGGLALNEQFF. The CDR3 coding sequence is TGTGCCAGCAGCTTGGGAGGACTAGCCCTAAATGAGCAGTTCTTC.